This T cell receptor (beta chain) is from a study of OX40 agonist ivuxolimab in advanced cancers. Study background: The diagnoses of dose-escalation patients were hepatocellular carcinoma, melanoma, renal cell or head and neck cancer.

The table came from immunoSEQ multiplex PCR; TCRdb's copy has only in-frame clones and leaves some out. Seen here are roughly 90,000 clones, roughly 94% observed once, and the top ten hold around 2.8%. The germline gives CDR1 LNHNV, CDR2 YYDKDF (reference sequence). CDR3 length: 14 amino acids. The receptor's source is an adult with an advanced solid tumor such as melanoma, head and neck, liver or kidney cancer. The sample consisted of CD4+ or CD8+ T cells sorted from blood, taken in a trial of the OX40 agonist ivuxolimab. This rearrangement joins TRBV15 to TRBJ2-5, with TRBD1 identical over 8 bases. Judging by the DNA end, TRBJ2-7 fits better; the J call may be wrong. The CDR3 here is CATREAGGFNEQYF. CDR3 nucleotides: TGTGCCACCCGAGAGGCAGGGGGCTTCAACGAGCAGTACTTC.